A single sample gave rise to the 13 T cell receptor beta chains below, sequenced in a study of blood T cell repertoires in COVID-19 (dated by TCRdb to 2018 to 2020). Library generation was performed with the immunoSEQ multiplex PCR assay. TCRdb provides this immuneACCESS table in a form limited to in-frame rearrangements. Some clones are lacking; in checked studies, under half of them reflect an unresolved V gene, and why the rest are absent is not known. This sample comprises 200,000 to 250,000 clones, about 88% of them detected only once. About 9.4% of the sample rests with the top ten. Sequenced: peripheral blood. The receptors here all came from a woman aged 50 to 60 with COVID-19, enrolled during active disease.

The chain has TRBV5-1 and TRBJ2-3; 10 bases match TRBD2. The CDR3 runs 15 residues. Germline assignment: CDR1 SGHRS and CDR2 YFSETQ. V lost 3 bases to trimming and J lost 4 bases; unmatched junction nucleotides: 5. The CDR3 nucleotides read TGCGCCAGCAGCTATCTAGCGGGGGCCCCAGATACGCAGTATTTT. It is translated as CASSYLAGAPDTQYF.

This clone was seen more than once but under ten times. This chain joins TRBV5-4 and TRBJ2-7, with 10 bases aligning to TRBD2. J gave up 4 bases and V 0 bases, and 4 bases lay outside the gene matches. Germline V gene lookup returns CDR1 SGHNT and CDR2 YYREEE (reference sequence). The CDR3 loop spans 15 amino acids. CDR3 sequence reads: CASSLAQRGGYEQYV. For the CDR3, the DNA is TGTGCCAGCAGCTTGGCCCAGCGGGGGGGATACGAGCAGTACGTC.

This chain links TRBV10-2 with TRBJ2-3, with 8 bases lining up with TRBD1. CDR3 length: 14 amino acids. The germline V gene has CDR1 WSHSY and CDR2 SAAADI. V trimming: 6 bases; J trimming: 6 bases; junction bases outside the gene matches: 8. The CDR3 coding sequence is TGCGCCAGCAGCTACCAGGGGGCCGGGGATACGCAGTATTTT. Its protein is CASSYQGAGDTQYF.

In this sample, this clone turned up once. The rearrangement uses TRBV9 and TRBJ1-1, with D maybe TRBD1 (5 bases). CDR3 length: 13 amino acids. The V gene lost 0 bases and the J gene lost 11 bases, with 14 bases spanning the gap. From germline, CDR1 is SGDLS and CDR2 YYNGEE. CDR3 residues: CASSVEQGSRAFF. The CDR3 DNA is TGTGCCAGCAGCGTAGAGCAGGGTTCTCGGGCTTTCTTT.

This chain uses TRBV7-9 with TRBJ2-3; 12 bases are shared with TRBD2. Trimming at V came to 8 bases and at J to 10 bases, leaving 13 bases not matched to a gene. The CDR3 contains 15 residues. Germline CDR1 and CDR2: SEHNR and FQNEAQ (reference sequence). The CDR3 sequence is CASCRTSGEGCAQYF. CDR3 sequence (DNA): TGTGCCAGCTGCCGGACTAGCGGGGAGGGGTGTGCGCAGTATTTT.

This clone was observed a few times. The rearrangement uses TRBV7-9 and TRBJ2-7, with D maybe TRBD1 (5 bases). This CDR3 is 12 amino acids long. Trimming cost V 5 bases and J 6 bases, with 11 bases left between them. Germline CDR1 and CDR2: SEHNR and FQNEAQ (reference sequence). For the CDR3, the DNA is TGTGCCAGCAGCCACCAAAGGGGCGAGCAGTACTTC. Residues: CASSHQRGEQYF.

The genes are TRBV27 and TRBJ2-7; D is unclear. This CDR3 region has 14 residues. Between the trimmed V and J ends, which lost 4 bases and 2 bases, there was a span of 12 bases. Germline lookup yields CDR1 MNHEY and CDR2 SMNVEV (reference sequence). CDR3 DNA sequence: TGTGCCAGCAGTTCAACCCGGTTAGCCTACGAGCAGTACTTC. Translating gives CASSSTRLAYEQYF.

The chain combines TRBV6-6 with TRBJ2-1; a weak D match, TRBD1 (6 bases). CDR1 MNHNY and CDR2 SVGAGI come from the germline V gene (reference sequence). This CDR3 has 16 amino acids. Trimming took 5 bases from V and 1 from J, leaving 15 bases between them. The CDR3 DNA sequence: TGTGCCAGCAGTCACAGGGTTCGGGGTTCCTACAATGAGCAGTTCTTC. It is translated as CASSHRVRGSYNEQFF.

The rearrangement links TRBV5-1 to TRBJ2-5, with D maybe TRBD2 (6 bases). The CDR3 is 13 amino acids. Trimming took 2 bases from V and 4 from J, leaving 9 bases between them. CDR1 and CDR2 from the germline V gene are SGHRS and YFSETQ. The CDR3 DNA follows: TGCGCCAGCAGCTTTATGGGGGGAGAGACCCAGTACTTC. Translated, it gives CASSFMGGETQYF.

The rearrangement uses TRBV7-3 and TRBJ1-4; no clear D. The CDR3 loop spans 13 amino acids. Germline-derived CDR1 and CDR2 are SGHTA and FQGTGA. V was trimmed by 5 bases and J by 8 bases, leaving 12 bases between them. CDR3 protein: CASSPTFGEKLFF. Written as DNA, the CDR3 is TGTGCCAGCAGCCCTACATTCGGGGAAAAACTGTTTTTT.

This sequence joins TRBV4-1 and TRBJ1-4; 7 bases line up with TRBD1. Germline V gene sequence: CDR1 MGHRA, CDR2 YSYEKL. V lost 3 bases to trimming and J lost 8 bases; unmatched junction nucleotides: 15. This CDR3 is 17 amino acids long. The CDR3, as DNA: TGCGCCAGCAGCCAGTCCTTAGGGGGCACCATGGAGGAAAAACTGTTTTTT. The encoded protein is CASSQSLGGTMEEKLFF.

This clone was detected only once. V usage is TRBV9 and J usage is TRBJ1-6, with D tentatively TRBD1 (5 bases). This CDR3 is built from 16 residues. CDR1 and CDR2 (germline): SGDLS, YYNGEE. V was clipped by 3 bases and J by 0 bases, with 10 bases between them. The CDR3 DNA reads TGTGCCAGCAGCGCCCGACAGAGCTCCTATAATTCACCCCTCCACTTT. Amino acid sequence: CASSARQSSYNSPLHF. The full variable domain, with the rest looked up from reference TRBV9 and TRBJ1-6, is DSGVTQTPKHLITATGQRVTLRCSPRSGDLSVYWYQQSLDQGLQFLIQYYNGEERAKGNILERFSAQQFPDLHSELNLSSLELGDSALYFCASSARQSSYNSPLHFGNGTRLTVT.

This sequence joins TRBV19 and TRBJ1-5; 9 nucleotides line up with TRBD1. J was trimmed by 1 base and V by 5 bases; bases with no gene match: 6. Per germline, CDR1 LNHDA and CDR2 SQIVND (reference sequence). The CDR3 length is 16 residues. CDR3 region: CASSPADRGSNQPQHF. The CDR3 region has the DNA TGTGCCAGTAGTCCGGCCGACAGGGGGAGCAATCAGCCCCAGCATTTT.